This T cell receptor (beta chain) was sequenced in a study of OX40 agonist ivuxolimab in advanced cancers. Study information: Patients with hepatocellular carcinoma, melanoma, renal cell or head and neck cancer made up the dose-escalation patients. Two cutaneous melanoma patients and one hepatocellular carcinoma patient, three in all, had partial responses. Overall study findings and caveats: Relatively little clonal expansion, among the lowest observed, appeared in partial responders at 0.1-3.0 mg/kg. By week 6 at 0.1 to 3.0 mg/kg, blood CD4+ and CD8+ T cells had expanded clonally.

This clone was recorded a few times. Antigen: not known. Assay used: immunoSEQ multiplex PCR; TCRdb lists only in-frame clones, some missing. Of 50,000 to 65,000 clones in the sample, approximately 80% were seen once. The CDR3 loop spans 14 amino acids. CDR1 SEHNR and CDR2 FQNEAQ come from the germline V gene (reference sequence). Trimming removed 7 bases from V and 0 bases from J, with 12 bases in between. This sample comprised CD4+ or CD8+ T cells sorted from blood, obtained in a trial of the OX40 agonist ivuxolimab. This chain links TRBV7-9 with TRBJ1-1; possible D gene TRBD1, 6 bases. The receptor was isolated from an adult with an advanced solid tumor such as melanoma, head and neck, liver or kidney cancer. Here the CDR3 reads CASTRQGMNTEAFF. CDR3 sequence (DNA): TGTGCCAGCACCAGGCAGGGGATGAACACTGAAGCTTTCTTT.